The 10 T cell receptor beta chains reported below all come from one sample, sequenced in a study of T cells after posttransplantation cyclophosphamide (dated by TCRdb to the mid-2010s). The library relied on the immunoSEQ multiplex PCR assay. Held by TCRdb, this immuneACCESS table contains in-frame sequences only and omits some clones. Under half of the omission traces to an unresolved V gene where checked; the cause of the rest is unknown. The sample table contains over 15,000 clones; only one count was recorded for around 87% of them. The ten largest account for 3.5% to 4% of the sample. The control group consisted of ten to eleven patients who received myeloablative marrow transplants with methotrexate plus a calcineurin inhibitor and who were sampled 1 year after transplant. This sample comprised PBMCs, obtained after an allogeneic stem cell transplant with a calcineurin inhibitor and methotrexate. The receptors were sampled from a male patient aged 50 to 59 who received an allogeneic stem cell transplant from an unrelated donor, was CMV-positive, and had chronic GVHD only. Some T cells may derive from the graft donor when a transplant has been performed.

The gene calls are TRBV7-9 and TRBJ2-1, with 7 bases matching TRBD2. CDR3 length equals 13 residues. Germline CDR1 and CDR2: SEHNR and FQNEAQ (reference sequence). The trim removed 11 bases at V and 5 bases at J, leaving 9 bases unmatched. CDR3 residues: CAGGSGDNNEQFF. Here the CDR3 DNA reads TGTGCCGGGGGGAGCGGGGATAACAATGAGCAGTTCTTC. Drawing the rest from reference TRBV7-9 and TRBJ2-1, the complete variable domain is DTGVSQNPRHKITKRGQNVTFRCDPISEHNRLYWYRQTLGQGPEFLTYFQNEAQLEKSRLLSDRFSAERPKGSFSTLEIQRTEQGDSAMYLCAGGSGDNNEQFFGPGTRLTVL.

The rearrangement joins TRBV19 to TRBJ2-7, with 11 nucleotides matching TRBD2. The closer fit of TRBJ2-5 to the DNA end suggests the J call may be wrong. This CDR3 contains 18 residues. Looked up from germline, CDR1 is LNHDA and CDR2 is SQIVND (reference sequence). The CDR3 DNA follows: TGTGCCAGTAGTATAGAAGGAAGGGGGACTAGCGGACAGAAGACCCAGTACTTC. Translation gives CASSIEGRGTSGQKTQYF.

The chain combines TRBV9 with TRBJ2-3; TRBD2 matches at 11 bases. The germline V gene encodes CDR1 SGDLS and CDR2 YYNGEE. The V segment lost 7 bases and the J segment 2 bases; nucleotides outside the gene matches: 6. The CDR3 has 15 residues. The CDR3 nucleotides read TGTGCCAGCGGACGACTAGCGGGGCTCACAGATACGCAGTATTTT. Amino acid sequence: CASGRLAGLTDTQYF.

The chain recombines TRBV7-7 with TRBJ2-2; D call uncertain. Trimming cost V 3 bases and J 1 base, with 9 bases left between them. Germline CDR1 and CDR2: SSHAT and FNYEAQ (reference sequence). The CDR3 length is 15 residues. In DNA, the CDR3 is TGTGCCAGCAGCTTTCTCCCAGGGAACACCGGGGAGCTGTTTTTT. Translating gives CASSFLPGNTGELFF.

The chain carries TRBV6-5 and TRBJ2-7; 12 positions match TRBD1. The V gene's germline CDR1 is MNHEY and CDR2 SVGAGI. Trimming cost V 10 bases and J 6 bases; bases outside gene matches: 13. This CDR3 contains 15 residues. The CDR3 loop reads CAISPRDRGLSEQYF. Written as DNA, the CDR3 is TGTGCCATCTCGCCTAGGGACAGGGGGCTCTCCGAGCAGTACTTC.

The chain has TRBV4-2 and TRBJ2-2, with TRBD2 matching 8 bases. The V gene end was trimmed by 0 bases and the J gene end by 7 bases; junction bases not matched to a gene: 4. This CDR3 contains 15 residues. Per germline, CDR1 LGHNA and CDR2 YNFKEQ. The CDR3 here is CASSQDREGIGELFF. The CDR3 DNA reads TGTGCCAGCAGCCAAGATCGGGAGGGAATCGGGGAGCTGTTTTTT.

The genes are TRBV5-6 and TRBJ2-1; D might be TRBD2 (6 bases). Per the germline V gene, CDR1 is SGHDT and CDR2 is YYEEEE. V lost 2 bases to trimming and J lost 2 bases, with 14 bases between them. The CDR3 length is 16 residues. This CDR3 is CASSFSAGTPYNEQFF. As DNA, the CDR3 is TGTGCCAGCAGCTTCTCAGCGGGTACACCCTACAATGAGCAGTTCTTC.

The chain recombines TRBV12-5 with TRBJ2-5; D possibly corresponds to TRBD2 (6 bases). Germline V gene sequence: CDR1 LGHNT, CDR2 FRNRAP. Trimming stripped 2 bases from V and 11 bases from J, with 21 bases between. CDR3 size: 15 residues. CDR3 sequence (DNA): TGTGCTAGTGGTTTGTTATTCGAGGAGGGTCCTGCGCAGTACTTC. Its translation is CASGLLFEEGPAQYF.

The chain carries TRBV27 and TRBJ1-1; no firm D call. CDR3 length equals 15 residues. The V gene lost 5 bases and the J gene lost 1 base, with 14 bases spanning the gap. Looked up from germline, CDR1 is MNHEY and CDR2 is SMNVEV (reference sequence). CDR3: CASSPQEGTNTEAFF. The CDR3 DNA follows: TGTGCCAGCAGTCCTCAGGAGGGTACGAACACTGAAGCTTTCTTT.

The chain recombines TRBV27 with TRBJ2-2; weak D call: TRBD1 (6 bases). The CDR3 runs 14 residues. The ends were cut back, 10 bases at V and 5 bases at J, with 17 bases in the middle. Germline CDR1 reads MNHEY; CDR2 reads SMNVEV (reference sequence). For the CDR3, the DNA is TGTGCCACCGCGACCCGGACAGCAACCGGGGAGCTGTTTTTT. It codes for CATATRTATGELFF.